The 18 T cell receptor beta chains reported below all come from one sample, sequenced in a study of T cells in Graves' hyperthyroidism and ophthalmopathy. Using RNA transcripts as the source, TCR beta CDR3 regions were amplified. Primed by the HTBI set, a first-round RT-PCR was run on the TCR CDR3. TCRdb re-called the multiplex PCR reads through MiXCR, storing one row per CDR3 protein. The sample holds roughly 700,000 distinct CDR3 sequences, around a third seen once. Sequenced material: blood. These receptor sequences come from a woman in her thirties or forties with Graves' hyperthyroidism.

This clonotype was observed a handful of times. Germline and junction disagree at one end, which may indicate a read error. The chain combines TRBV10-2 with TRBJ1-1, with no clear D. Germline V lookup: CDR1 WSHSY, CDR2 SAAADI. The CDR3 is 18 amino acids. The CDR3 coding sequence is TGTGCCAGCAGTCGCGGGAGGAGCGCACCGTCAAAAAACACTGAAGCTTTCTTT. Residues: CASSRGRSAPSKNTEAFF.

This clonotype has only a few counts. The chain links TRBV5-5 to TRBJ2-7, with 7 bases that match TRBD2. This CDR3 is 15 amino acids long. CDR1 SGHKS and CDR2 YYEKEE come from the germline V gene (reference sequence). With V trimmed by 4 bases and J by 6 bases, 13 bases remained unmatched. CDR3 residues: CASSRGWEGPSEQYF. CDR3 nucleotide sequence: TGTGCCAGCAGCCGAGGGTGGGAGGGCCCCTCCGAGCAGTACTTC.

At least ten counts were recorded for this clonotype. V usage is TRBV10-3 and J usage is TRBJ1-4, with D tentatively TRBD1 (5 bases). The CDR3 spans 13 residues. V was pared by 2 bases and J by 8 bases, with 9 bases between. Germline CDR1 and CDR2: ENHRY and SYGVKD. The CDR3 here is CAISEQGGEKLFF. The CDR3 nucleotides read TGTGCCATCAGTGAGCAGGGCGGCGAAAAACTGTTTTTT.

This clonotype was detected a few times. CDR3 DNA sequence: TGTGCCAGCAGTCGCGGGGGCGCCGAGGTGCCCCAGCATTTT. Its translation is CASSRGGAEVPQHF. This chain links TRBV6-2 or TRBV6-3 with TRBJ1-5; D is perhaps TRBD1 (6 bases). Deletions cut 5 bases from V and 9 bases from J, with 17 bases between. In germline, CDR1 is MNHEY, CDR2 SVGEGT. The CDR3 has 14 amino acids.

This clonotype was seen at least ten times. The chain uses TRBV4-3 and TRBJ2-5; TRBD1 is a possible D gene (5 bases). Germline assignment: CDR1 LGHNA and CDR2 YSLEER. V dropped 4 bases and J dropped 3 bases, with 18 bases sitting between them. The CDR3 extends over 16 amino acids. CDR3 region: CASSRTTGTNEETQYF. CDR3 nucleotides: TGCGCCAGCAGCCGGACAACGGGCACAAACGAAGAGACCCAGTACTTC.

This clonotype was observed at least ten times. The chain has TRBV10-3 and TRBJ1-4, with 11 bases matching TRBD1. After removal of 5 bases from V and 8 bases from J, the junction contained 4 bases not matched to a gene. CDR1 ENHRY and CDR2 SYGVKD come from the germline V gene. This CDR3 is built from 14 residues. CDR3 in amino acids: CAISTGTGGEKLFF. Here the CDR3 DNA reads TGTGCCATCAGTACCGGGACAGGGGGGGAAAAACTGTTTTTT.

This chain connects TRBV12-3 or TRBV12-4 to TRBJ1-4; D gene unclear. Trimming shortened V by 3 bases and J by 7 bases, and 9 bases separated the two germline ends. This CDR3 region has 13 residues. The CDR3 loop is CASSFFLSEKLFF. CDR3 in DNA: TGTGCCAGCAGTTTCTTTCTGAGTGAAAAACTGTTTTTT.

This clonotype appeared a few times. This rearrangement joins TRBV10-3 to TRBJ2-7, with D uncertain. With 5 bases removed from V and 12 bases from J, the gap between germline ends came to 29 bases. Germline-derived CDR1 and CDR2 are ENHRY and SYGVKD. This CDR3 is built from 16 residues. The CDR3 DNA is TGTGCCATCAGTCAAAACGTCCCCCTACTTCGAATTGATCTGTACTTC. This sequence encodes CAISQNVPLLRIDLYF.

The rearrangement uses TRBV19 and TRBJ2-7; D not certain. Trimming left V 3 bases short and J 0 bases short, with 6 bases between. In germline, CDR1 is LNHDA, CDR2 SQIVND (reference sequence). The CDR3 consists of 13 residues. The CDR3 DNA follows: TGTGCCAGTAGTATTGGGTACTCCTACGAGCAGTACTTC. Its translation is CASSIGYSYEQYF.

The sample holds a few counts of this clonotype. The V gene is TRBV5-6, the J gene TRBJ2-5; 13 bases agree with TRBD2. Per germline, CDR1 SGHDT and CDR2 YYEEEE. The CDR3 extends over 15 amino acids. V shed 4 bases and J 5 bases; nucleotides not matched to a gene: 5. CDR3 amino acids: CASSRTSGSTETQYF. Written as DNA, the CDR3 is TGTGCCAGCAGCCGGACTAGCGGGAGTACGGAGACCCAGTACTTC.

This clonotype was seen at least ten times. The chain carries TRBV10-3 and TRBJ1-6; weak D call: TRBD1 (5 bases). CDR1 ENHRY and CDR2 SYGVKD come from the germline V gene. The CDR3 runs 15 residues. V shed 4 bases and J shed 10 bases, with 17 bases lying between them. CDR3 sequence reads: CAISGGLPRKSPLHF. The CDR3 coding sequence is TGTGCCATCAGTGGGGGACTGCCGAGGAAGTCACCCCTCCACTTT.

In this sample, this clonotype turned up many times. The rearrangement uses TRBV20-1 and TRBJ2-5, with TRBD2 identical over 16 bases. Trimming removed 4 bases from V and 2 bases from J; junction bases left unmatched: 4. Germline V gene lookup returns CDR1 DFQATT and CDR2 SNEGSKA (reference sequence). The CDR3 contains 16 residues. CDR3 sequence reads: CSATGLAGGPQETQYF. Written as DNA, the CDR3 is TGCAGTGCTACGGGACTAGCGGGAGGGCCGCAAGAGACCCAGTACTTC.

The genes are TRBV5-1 and TRBJ1-4; 9 nucleotides match TRBD1. V was pared by 3 bases and J by 6 bases, with 6 bases of the junction left unmatched. This CDR3 spans 15 amino acids. The germline CDR1 and CDR2 sequences are SGHRS and YFSETQ. The DNA for the CDR3 is TGCGCCAGCAGCTCGGACAGGGGTCGGTATGAAAAACTGTTTTTT. As protein: CASSSDRGRYEKLFF.

The rearrangement links TRBV5-4 to TRBJ1-6; D gene uncertain. This CDR3 is built from 17 residues. Germline values: CDR1 SGHNT, CDR2 YYREEE (reference sequence). V was trimmed by 1 base and J by 0 bases, leaving 11 bases between them. The CDR3 here is CASSLKASSSYNSPLHF. DNA for the CDR3: TGTGCCAGCAGCTTGAAGGCCAGCAGCTCCTATAATTCACCCCTCCACTTT.

V gene TRBV10-3 combines with J gene TRBJ1-5; unclear D gene. There are 16 residues in the CDR3. Germline-derived CDR1 and CDR2 are ENHRY and SYGVKD. Trimming stripped 10 bases from V and 0 bases from J, with 19 bases between. CDR3 DNA: TGTGCCAGTCCGAGTCGAAAAAGTATTAGCAATCAGCCCCAGCATTTT. It translates to CASPSRKSISNQPQHF.

This clonotype occurred a few times. The V gene is TRBV5-4, the J gene TRBJ2-5; D may be TRBD1 or TRBD2 (6 bases each). The V end was cut by 1 base, the J end by 2 bases, with 12 bases between. The germline V gene has CDR1 SGHNT and CDR2 YYREEE (reference sequence). The CDR3 has 15 residues. The CDR3, as DNA: TGTGCCAGCAGCTTGTTTGAGGGGGGACAAGAGACCCAGTACTTC. It is translated as CASSLFEGGQETQYF.

This clonotype was detected ten times or more. This rearrangement joins TRBV29-1 to TRBJ1-2; D might be TRBD1 (6 bases). The V end lost 6 bases, the J end lost 2 bases, and 19 bases lay between the germline ends. The CDR3 length is 15 residues. The germline V gene has CDR1 SQVTM and CDR2 ANQGSEA. CDR3: CSVLDTGGHNYGYTF. The CDR3 DNA sequence: TGCAGCGTCTTAGACACGGGGGGGCACAACTATGGCTACACCTTC.

In the case of this clonotype: This may arise from a read error, as a much more abundant clone is one base away. The chain joins TRBV7-2 to TRBJ1-4; D is possibly TRBD1 (5 bases). Germline V gene lookup returns CDR1 SGHTA and CDR2 FQGNSA. The CDR3 loop spans 14 amino acids. CDR3 DNA sequence: TGTGCCAGCAGCCGCAGGGCCCTAGATGAAAAACTGTCTTTT. Translated, it gives CASSRRALDEKLSF.